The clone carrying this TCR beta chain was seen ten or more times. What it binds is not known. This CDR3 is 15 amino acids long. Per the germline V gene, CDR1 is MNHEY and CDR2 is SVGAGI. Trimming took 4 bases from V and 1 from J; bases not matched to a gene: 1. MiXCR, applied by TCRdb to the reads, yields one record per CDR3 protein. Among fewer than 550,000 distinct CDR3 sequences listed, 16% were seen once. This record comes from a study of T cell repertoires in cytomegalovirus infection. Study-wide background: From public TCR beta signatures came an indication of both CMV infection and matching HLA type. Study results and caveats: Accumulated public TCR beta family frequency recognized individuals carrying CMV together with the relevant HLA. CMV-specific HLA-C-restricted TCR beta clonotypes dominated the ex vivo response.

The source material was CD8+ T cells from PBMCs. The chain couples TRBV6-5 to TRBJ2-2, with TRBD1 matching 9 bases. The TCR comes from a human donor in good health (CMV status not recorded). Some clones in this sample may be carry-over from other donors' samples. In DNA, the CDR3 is TGTGCCAGCAGTTGGACAGGGGAGAACACCGGGGAGCTGTTTTTT. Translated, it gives CASSWTGENTGELFF.